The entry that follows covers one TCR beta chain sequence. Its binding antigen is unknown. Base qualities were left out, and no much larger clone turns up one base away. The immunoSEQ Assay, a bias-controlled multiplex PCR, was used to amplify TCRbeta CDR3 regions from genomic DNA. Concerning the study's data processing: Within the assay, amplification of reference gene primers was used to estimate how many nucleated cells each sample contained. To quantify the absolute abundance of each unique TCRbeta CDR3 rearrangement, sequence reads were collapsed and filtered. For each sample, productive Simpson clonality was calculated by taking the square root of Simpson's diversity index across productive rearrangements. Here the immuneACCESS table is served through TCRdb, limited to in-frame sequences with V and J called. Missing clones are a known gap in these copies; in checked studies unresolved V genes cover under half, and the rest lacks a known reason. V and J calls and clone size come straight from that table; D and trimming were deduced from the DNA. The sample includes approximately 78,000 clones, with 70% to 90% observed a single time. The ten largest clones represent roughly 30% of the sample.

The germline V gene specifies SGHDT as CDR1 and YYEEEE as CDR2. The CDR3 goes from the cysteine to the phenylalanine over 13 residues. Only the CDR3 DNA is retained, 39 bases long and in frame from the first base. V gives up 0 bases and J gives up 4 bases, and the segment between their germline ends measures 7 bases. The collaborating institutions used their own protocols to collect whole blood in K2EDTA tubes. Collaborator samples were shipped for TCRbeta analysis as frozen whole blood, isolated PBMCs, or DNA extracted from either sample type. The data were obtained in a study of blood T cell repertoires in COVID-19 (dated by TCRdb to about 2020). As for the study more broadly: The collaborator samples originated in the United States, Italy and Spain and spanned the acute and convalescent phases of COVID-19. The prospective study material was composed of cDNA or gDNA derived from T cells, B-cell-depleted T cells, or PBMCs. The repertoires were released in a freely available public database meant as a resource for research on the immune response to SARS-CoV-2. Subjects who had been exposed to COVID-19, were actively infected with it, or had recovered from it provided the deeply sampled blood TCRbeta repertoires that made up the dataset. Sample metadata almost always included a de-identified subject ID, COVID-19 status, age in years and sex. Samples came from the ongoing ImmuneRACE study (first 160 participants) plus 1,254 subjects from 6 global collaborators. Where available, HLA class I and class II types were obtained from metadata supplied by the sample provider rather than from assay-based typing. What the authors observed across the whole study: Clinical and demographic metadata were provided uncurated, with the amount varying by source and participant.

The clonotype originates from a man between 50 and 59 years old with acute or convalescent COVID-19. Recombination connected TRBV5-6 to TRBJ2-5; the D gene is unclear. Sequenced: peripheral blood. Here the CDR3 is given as CASSLDYPETQYF. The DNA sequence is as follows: TGTGCCAGCAGCTTGGACTACCCAGAGACCCAGTACTTC.